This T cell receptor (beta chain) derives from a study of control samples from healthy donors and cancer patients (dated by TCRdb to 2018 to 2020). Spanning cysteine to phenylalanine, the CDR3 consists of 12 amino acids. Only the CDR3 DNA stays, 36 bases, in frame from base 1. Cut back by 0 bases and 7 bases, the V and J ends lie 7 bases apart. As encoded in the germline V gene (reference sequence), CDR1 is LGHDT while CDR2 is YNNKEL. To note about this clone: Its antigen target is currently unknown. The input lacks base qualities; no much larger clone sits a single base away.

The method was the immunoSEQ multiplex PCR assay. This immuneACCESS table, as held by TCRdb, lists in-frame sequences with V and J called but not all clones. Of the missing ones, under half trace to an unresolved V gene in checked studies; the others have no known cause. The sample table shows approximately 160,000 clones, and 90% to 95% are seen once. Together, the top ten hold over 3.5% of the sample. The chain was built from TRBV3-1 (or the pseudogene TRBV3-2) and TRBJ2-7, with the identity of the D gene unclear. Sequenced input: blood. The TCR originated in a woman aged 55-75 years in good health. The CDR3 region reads CASSQEVGEQYF. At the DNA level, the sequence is TGTGCCAGCAGCCAAGAAGTAGGAGAGCAGTACTTC.